This T cell receptor beta chain originates from a study of blood T cell repertoires in COVID-19. Study in general: Sites across the United States, Italy and Spain contributed samples from acute and convalescent COVID-19. T cells, B-cell-depleted T cells, or PBMCs supplied cDNA or gDNA.

Original processing methods: Reference gene primers were amplified, and this amplification served to estimate nucleated cell counts. TCRdb's table, derived via immunoSEQ multiplex PCR, lists solely in-frame clones and lacks some. D and trimming come from the DNA, and the V and J calls and clone size come from that table. The sample shows fewer than 200,000 clones, roughly 91% of them seen only once. The V end was cut by 2 bases, the J end by 3 bases, with 13 bases between. Germline CDR1 reads MNHEY; CDR2 reads SVGAGI. The CDR3 contains 15 residues. The clonotype comes from a man aged 35-49 years with active or convalescent COVID-19. Material: peripheral blood. The chain joins TRBV6-5 to TRBJ1-1; D may be TRBD1 (5 bases). In nucleotides, the CDR3 is TGTGCCAGCAGTTACGCGGGGCAGGGTGACACTGAAGCTTTCTTT. It encodes CASSYAGQGDTEAFF.